The clone carrying this TCR beta chain turned up a few times. Its antigen is not identified. The sample is drawn from a study of post-analysis software for immune sequencing data. Whole-study results and caveats: For normalized Chao1 diversity, multiple sclerosis patients scored significantly lower than controls did. In patients, about five TRBV segments were more frequent than in controls, with TRBV5-6, TRBV5-1 and TRBV20-1 among them.

The V and J ends lost 2 bases and 4 bases respectively, with 16 bases between them. The CDR3 spans 16 residues. In germline, CDR1 is WNHNN, CDR2 SYGVQD (reference sequence). Each TCR beta cDNA library carried unique molecular identifiers. Input populations of roughly 0.85 to 11 million T cells gave rise to some 500,000 cDNA molecules. MiXCR, applied by TCRdb to the PCR reads, yields one record per CDR3 protein. The sample yields 430,000 or so distinct CDR3 sequences, approximately 37% seen once. The chain links TRBV10-1 to TRBJ2-3, with TRBD1 as a possible D gene (7 bases). Sample: blood. This clonotype originated in a girl aged 2 to 9 with multiple sclerosis. The CDR3 sequence is CASSETNQGEADTQYF. In DNA form, the CDR3 reads TGCGCCAGCAGTGAGACGAATCAGGGGGAGGCAGATACGCAGTATTTT.